The next 9 T cell receptor beta chains were all read from a single sample in a study of metastatic and nonmetastatic thyroid tumors. TCRdb re-analyzed the PCR reads using MiXCR. The top ten clones hold under 4% of a sample with roughly 48,000 clones, roughly 23% of them seen once. Ahead of thyroid surgery, no patient had received treatment of any kind. The sample was blood. The receptors come from a male donor with papillary thyroid cancer or a benign thyroid nodule (not recorded which). Some clones in this sample may be carry-over from other donors' samples.

The sample holds a few counts of this clone. The gene calls are TRBV20-1 and TRBJ2-5; 11 bases fit TRBD1. Germline trimming cut 6 bases from V and 5 bases from J; bases unmatched to any gene: 11. Germline V gene sequence: CDR1 DFQATT, CDR2 SNEGSKA (reference sequence). There are 15 residues in the CDR3. The CDR3 region is CSAGTLDRGPETQYF. The CDR3 DNA follows: TGCAGTGCAGGGACTTTGGACAGGGGGCCGGAGACCCAGTACTTC.

This clone was observed many times. The chain employs TRBV12-5 and TRBJ2-1, with D perhaps matching TRBD2 (6 bases). This CDR3 has 13 amino acids. Germline-derived CDR1 and CDR2 are LGHNT and FRNRAP. V lost 7 bases and J 7 bases, leaving 14 bases between the germline ends. The CDR3 sequence: CASVPGGGNEQFF. CDR3 in DNA: TGTGCTAGTGTCCCTGGCGGAGGGAATGAGCAGTTCTTC.

This clone was seen repeatedly, ten times or more. The rearrangement links TRBV9 to TRBJ2-7, with D perhaps being TRBD1 or TRBD2 (6 bases each). The CDR3 runs to 14 residues. V lost 0 bases and J 5 bases, leaving 12 bases between the germline ends. The germline CDR1 and CDR2 sequences are SGDLS and YYNGEE. This chain's CDR3 is CASSVDGGADEQYF. The CDR3 DNA is TGTGCCAGCAGCGTAGACGGGGGCGCGGACGAGCAGTACTTC.

The V call is TRBV20-1, the J call TRBJ1-5, with a weak D call TRBD1 (5 bases). This CDR3 comprises 16 residues. Trimming took off 0 bases at V and 0 bases at J, with 12 bases between the two ends. CDR1 is DFQATT and CDR2 is SNEGSKA in the germline V gene (reference sequence). CDR3 sequence (DNA): TGCAGTGCTAGAGATAGGCAGGGCAGTAGCAATCAGCCCCAGCATTTT. Protein product: CSARDRQGSSNQPQHF.

The rearrangement joins TRBV7-3 to TRBJ1-1; D is unclear. The CDR3 length is 13 residues. Trimming took 8 bases from V and 1 from J, leaving 11 bases between them. Germline V gene sequence: CDR1 SGHTA, CDR2 FQGTGA. The CDR3 protein is CASGTQRNTEAFF. The CDR3 bases are TGTGCCAGCGGAACCCAACGGAACACTGAAGCTTTCTTT.

This chain links TRBV11-2 with TRBJ1-1, with 10 bases lining up with TRBD1. There are 17 residues in the CDR3. CDR1 is SGHAT and CDR2 is FQNNGV in the germline V gene. In DNA form, the CDR3 reads TGTTCCATCAGCCCCGGGACAGGGGCGTTTGAGAACACTGAAGCTTTCTTT. This encodes CSISPGTGAFENTEAFF.

This clone was seen repeatedly, ten times or more. The CDR3 DNA follows: TGTGCCAGCAGCTTAGCTCCCAGTAGCCTTGCAAGAGAGACCCAGTACTTC. Translation gives CASSLAPSSLARETQYF. This rearrangement joins TRBV7-2 to TRBJ2-5; D not resolved. This CDR3 is built from 17 residues. Germline values: CDR1 SGHTA, CDR2 FQGNSA. The V end was cut by 0 bases, the J end by 4 bases, with 18 bases between.

The sample holds a few counts of this clone. The rearrangement links TRBV10-3 to TRBJ1-5, with D unclear. The V gene lost 4 bases and the J gene lost 2 bases, with 9 bases spanning the gap. This CDR3 is 14 amino acids long. Per the germline V gene, CDR1 is ENHRY and CDR2 is SYGVKD. The CDR3, as DNA: TGTGCCATCAGTGGAACCGGGGGCAATCAGCCCCAGCATTTT. Amino acids: CAISGTGGNQPQHF.

This clone was counted at least ten times. V usage is TRBV5-1 and J usage is TRBJ1-3, with 9 bases fitting TRBD1. Trimming removed 4 bases from V and 0 bases from J; junction bases left unmatched: 2. Germline V CDR1 and CDR2: SGHRS, YFSETQ. The CDR3 totals 15 residues. The CDR3: CASSPGQGSGNTIYF. Written as DNA, the CDR3 is TGCGCCAGCAGCCCGGGACAGGGCTCTGGAAACACCATATATTTT.